Each of the 25 T cell receptor beta chains below was sequenced from the same sample in a study of control samples from healthy donors and cancer patients. Sequencing used immunoSEQ multiplex PCR; TCRdb keeps in-frame clones, though not all of them. This sample yields about 160,000 clones, of which around 94% are seen a single time; 12% to 15% belongs to the top ten. Sequencing used PBMCs. All receptors derive from a man between 60 and 75 years old with colorectal cancer.

V is TRBV25-1 and J is TRBJ2-7, with 8 bases aligning to TRBD1. The germline V gene has CDR1 MGHDK and CDR2 SYGVNS. The V gene end was trimmed by 4 bases and the J gene end by 3 bases; junction bases not matched to a gene: 8. This CDR3 contains 15 residues. CDR3 coding DNA: TGTGCCAGCAGTGGACAGGGGATGGGTATCTACGAGCAGTACTTC. Residues: CASSGQGMGIYEQYF.

CDR3 sequence: CASSLGGTTNEKLFF. CDR3 coding DNA: TGTGCCAGCAGCTTAGGGGGTACTACTAATGAAAAACTGTTTTTT. The chain is built from TRBV11-2 and TRBJ1-4, with D unresolved. Germline CDR1 reads SGHAT; CDR2 reads FQNNGV. V was pared by 1 base and J by 2 bases, with 8 bases between. The CDR3 contains 15 residues.

This clone was detected only a few times. The chain joins TRBV27 to TRBJ1-1; no clear D. This CDR3 has 15 residues. Germline-derived CDR1 and CDR2 are MNHEY and SMNVEV (reference sequence). Trimming took off 0 bases at V and 0 bases at J, with 8 bases between the two ends. CDR3 protein: CASSLSYSLNTEAFF. The CDR3 nucleotides read TGTGCCAGCAGTTTATCTTATTCATTGAACACTGAAGCTTTCTTT.

The chain employs TRBV30 and TRBJ1-3; TRBD1 aligns across 8 bases. Germline lookup yields CDR1 GTSNPN and CDR2 SVGIG (reference sequence). V was clipped by 2 bases and J by 4 bases; unmatched bases: 4. This CDR3 region has 14 residues. The CDR3 loop is CAWSTGTGGNTIYF. The DNA for the CDR3 is TGTGCCTGGAGTACCGGGACAGGAGGAAACACCATATATTTT.

The rearrangement links TRBV10-3 to TRBJ1-1, with TRBD1 as a possible D gene (6 bases). The CDR3 sequence is 13 residues long. V lost 2 bases, J lost 6 bases, and 10 bases lay in between. Germline V gives CDR1 ENHRY, CDR2 SYGVKD. CDR3 in DNA: TGTGCCATCAGTGAGGGGGGCGCGGCTGAAGCTTTCTTT. It translates to CAISEGGAAEAFF.

The gene calls are TRBV19 and TRBJ2-3, with 8 nucleotides matching TRBD2. J gave up 1 base and V 4 bases, and 4 bases lay outside the gene matches. The germline CDR1 and CDR2 sequences are LNHDA and SQIVND (reference sequence). The CDR3 sequence is 15 residues long. CDR3 in amino acids: CASSTGGAGTDTQYF. DNA for the CDR3: TGTGCCAGTAGTACCGGGGGGGCCGGCACAGATACGCAGTATTTT.

The gene calls are TRBV6-6 and TRBJ1-5; 8 bases map to TRBD1. V lost 5 bases and J lost 4; bases outside the gene matches: 10. Germline-derived CDR1 and CDR2 are MNHNY and SVGAGI (reference sequence). The CDR3 extends over 16 amino acids. The CDR3 DNA reads TGTGCCAGCAGTAATCGGGACAGGAGCTTAAATCAGCCCCAGCATTTT. The encoded protein is CASSNRDRSLNQPQHF.

The chain employs TRBV24-1 and TRBJ2-3; either TRBD1 or TRBD2 may fit D (5 bases each). The CDR3 extends over 15 amino acids. V shed 3 bases and J shed 1 base, with 10 bases lying between them. Germline CDR1 is KGHDR and CDR2 is SFDVKD. In nucleotides, the CDR3 is TGTGCCACCAGTGATGGGGACCGTCGCACAGATACGCAGTATTTT. Amino acid sequence: CATSDGDRRTDTQYF.

J is TRBJ2-1 and V is TRBV4-3; 11 bases fit TRBD2. Per the germline V gene, CDR1 is LGHNA and CDR2 is YSLEER. The CDR3 consists of 15 residues. V was clipped by 4 bases and J by 1 base; unmatched bases: 0. The chain's CDR3 is CASSRLAGSYNEQFF. CDR3 nucleotides: TGCGCCAGCAGCCGACTAGCGGGGTCCTACAATGAGCAGTTCTTC.

The chain combines TRBV2 with TRBJ2-1; D is undetermined. Trimming removed 4 bases at V and 9 bases at J, with 7 bases between. The CDR3 has 11 residues. From germline, CDR1 is SNHLY and CDR2 FYNNEI. CDR3 sequence: CASSANGEQFF. The CDR3 DNA reads as TGTGCCAGCAGTGCAAACGGTGAGCAGTTCTTC.

In the case of this clone: In the same sample, other DNA sequences code for this CDR3. The CDR3 sequence is CASSPGLSSTDTQYF. CDR3 bases: TGTGCCAGCAGCCCAGGTCTCTCTAGCACAGATACGCAGTATTTT. The chain links TRBV3-1 (or the pseudogene TRBV3-2) to TRBJ2-3; D gene uncertain. The CDR3 spans 15 residues. V lost 4 bases, J lost 0 bases, and 11 bases lay in between. Germline assignment: CDR1 LGHDT and CDR2 YNNKEL (reference sequence).

This chain links TRBV6-6 with TRBJ1-3; D remains unclear. Germline CDR1 and CDR2: MNHNY and SVGAGI (reference sequence). V was shortened by 6 bases and J by 0 bases, with 12 bases between the two germline ends. CDR3 size: 15 residues. The CDR3 here is CASSRFGSSGNTIYF. The CDR3 nucleotides read TGTGCCAGCAGCCGATTCGGGAGCTCTGGAAACACCATATATTTT.

The chain uses TRBV4-3 and TRBJ1-3, with TRBD1 identical over 10 bases. V shed 3 bases, J shed 3 bases, and the junction held 5 bases outside the gene matches. The CDR3 loop spans 16 amino acids. Germline values: CDR1 LGHNA, CDR2 YSLEER. The chain's CDR3 is CASSHLDRGHGNTIYF. Written as DNA, the CDR3 is TGCGCCAGCAGCCACCTTGACAGGGGGCATGGAAACACCATATATTTT.

The chain joins TRBV19 to TRBJ1-6, with no clear D. The V and J ends lost 4 bases and 8 bases respectively, with 9 bases between them. Germline-derived CDR1 and CDR2 are LNHDA and SQIVND (reference sequence). The CDR3 length is 13 residues. The DNA of the CDR3 is TGTGCCAGTAGTACCGCTTATGATTCACCCCTCCACTTT. It yields the protein CASSTAYDSPLHF.

The J gene is TRBJ2-3, the V gene TRBV6-1; TRBD1 matches at 7 bases. V lost 3 bases to trimming and J lost 9 bases; unmatched junction nucleotides: 12. Germline V lookup: CDR1 MNHNS, CDR2 SASEGT. The CDR3 is 15 amino acids. CDR3 in DNA: TGTGCCAGCAGTGATTTCAGGGGGAGCTCCGGGACGCAGTATTTT. Amino acids: CASSDFRGSSGTQYF.

V is TRBV5-1 and J is TRBJ2-5; no clear D. Trimming took off 5 bases at V and 1 base at J, with 6 bases between the two ends. Germline V gene lookup returns CDR1 SGHRS and CDR2 YFSETQ. This CDR3 is 12 amino acids long. The CDR3 loop is CASRTAQETQYF. The DNA for the CDR3 is TGCGCCAGCAGGACGGCCCAAGAGACCCAGTACTTC.

The J gene is TRBJ2-7, the V gene TRBV5-6; D gene ambiguous. Germline CDR1 is SGHDT and CDR2 is YYEEEE. The CDR3 sequence is 13 residues long. The V and J ends lost 0 bases and 7 bases respectively, with 11 bases between them. CDR3 protein: CASSLGRAREQYF. For the CDR3, the DNA is TGTGCCAGCAGCTTGGGACGGGCTCGGGAGCAGTACTTC.

The rearrangement uses TRBV27 and TRBJ1-4; the D gene is possibly TRBD1 (6 bases). The CDR3 covers 20 residues. The V end was cut by 4 bases, the J end by 7 bases, with 31 bases between. Germline assignment: CDR1 MNHEY and CDR2 SMNVEV (reference sequence). CDR3 in DNA: TGTGCCAGCAGTTCCTTGGGAGGCGGGGGGCTAGGTACCGGCTCTGAAAAACTGTTTTTT. Its protein product is CASSSLGGGGLGTGSEKLFF. Complete variable domain (other parts from reference TRBV27 and TRBJ1-4): EAQVTQNPRYLITVTGKKLTVTCSQNMNHEYMSWYRQDPGLGLRQIYYSMNVEVTDKGDVPEGYKVSRKEKRNFPLILESPSPNQTSLYFCASSSLGGGGLGTGSEKLFFGSGTQLSVL.

The chain has TRBV7-9 and TRBJ2-7, with no clear D. V was pared by 1 base and J by 0 bases, with 10 bases between. This CDR3 region has 15 residues. Germline V gene sequence: CDR1 SEHNR, CDR2 FQNEAQ (reference sequence). CDR3 in DNA: TGTGCCAGCAGCTTAGGCAGCGTCGGCTCCTACGAGCAGTACTTC. Translated: CASSLGSVGSYEQYF.

The chain employs TRBV30 and TRBJ1-2; 7 bases align to TRBD1. Germline CDR1 and CDR2: GTSNPN and SVGIG (reference sequence). The V gene end was trimmed by 0 bases and the J gene end by 0 bases; junction bases not matched to a gene: 4. The CDR3 runs 15 residues. The CDR3 reads CAWSVTTGTNYGYTF. For the CDR3, the DNA is TGTGCCTGGAGTGTCACGACAGGGACTAACTATGGCTACACCTTC.

The chain recombines TRBV19 with TRBJ2-7; 7 bases are shared with TRBD1. The CDR3 contains 13 residues. V gave up 3 bases and J gave up 4 bases; unmatched junction bases: 3. Germline loops: CDR1 LNHDA, CDR2 SQIVND (reference sequence). Written as DNA, the CDR3 is TGTGCCAGTAGTATCCGGGACAGATACGAGCAGTACTTC. It is translated as CASSIRDRYEQYF.

The DNA of the CDR3 is TGTGCCAGCAGCCCGTCAGGGACGTCACCCCTCCACTTT. This gives the protein CASSPSGTSPLHF. V and J are TRBV7-2 and TRBJ1-6; TRBD1 might be the D (5 bases). The CDR3 length is 13 residues. CDR1 is SGHTA, CDR2 FQGNSA, per germline. Deletions cut 5 bases from V and 10 bases from J, with 12 bases between.

The chain joins TRBV15 to TRBJ2-1; 13 bases line up with TRBD2. Germline lookup yields CDR1 LNHNV and CDR2 YYDKDF (reference sequence). The CDR3 totals 16 residues. After removal of 0 bases from V and 4 bases from J, the junction contained 0 bases not matched to a gene. The CDR3 is CATSREGLAGYNEQFF. CDR3 nucleotide sequence: TGTGCCACCAGCAGAGAGGGACTAGCGGGGTACAATGAGCAGTTCTTC.

This chain links TRBV5-4 with TRBJ2-2; TRBD1 aligns across 9 bases. The CDR3 covers 16 residues. Germline CDR1 is SGHNT and CDR2 is YYREEE (reference sequence). Trimming cost V 3 bases and J 3 bases; bases outside gene matches: 6. The chain's CDR3 is CASSSPGQGYTGELFF. The CDR3 DNA sequence: TGTGCCAGCAGCTCCCCGGGACAGGGTTACACCGGGGAGCTGTTTTTT.

The chain links TRBV7-9 to TRBJ1-2, with a weak D call TRBD1 (5 bases). CDR1 and CDR2 from the germline V gene are SEHNR and FQNEAQ (reference sequence). The CDR3 extends over 11 amino acids. Trimming pared 1 base from V and 14 bases from J, leaving 11 bases between. The CDR3 bases are TGTGCCAGCAGCTTAGAGGGCAGGGCTACCTTC. Its translation is CASSLEGRATF.